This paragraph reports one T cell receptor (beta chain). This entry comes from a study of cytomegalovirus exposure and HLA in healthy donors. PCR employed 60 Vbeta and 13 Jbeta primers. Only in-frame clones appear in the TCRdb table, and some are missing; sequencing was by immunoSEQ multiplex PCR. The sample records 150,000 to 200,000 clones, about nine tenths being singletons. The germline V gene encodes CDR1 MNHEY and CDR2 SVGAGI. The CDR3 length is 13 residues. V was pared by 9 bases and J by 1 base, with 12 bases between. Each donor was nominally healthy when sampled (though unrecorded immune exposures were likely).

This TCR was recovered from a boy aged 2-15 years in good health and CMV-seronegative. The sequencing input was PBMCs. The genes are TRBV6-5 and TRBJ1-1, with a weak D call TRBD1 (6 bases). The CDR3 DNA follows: TGTGCCAGTATGAAACAGGGGAACACTGAAGCTTTCTTT. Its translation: CASMKQGNTEAFF.